The 21 T cell receptor beta chains in this list originate from one sample, sequenced in a study of blood T cell repertoires in COVID-19. Clones were sequenced by immunoSEQ multiplex PCR, and TCRdb holds only the in-frame ones, with some missing. The table lists about 180,000 clones, more than 65% of them singletons. Input material: PBMCs or T cells enriched from blood (not recorded which). The receptors derive from a man in his 60s who had recovered from COVID-19.

The sample holds one count of this clone. The chain is built from TRBV27 and TRBJ1-6, with D possibly being TRBD1 (6 bases). The CDR3 extends over 15 amino acids. V was cut by 6 bases and J by 3 bases, with 12 bases left in between. Per germline, CDR1 MNHEY and CDR2 SMNVEV (reference sequence). CDR3 coding DNA: TGTGCCAGCAGCTTACAGGGATTCTATAATTCACCCCTCCACTTT. Translation: CASSLQGFYNSPLHF.

The genes are TRBV19 and TRBJ2-7; 7 bases are shared with TRBD1. Germline loops: CDR1 LNHDA, CDR2 SQIVND (reference sequence). This CDR3 is 17 amino acids long. V trimming: 0 bases; J trimming: 2 bases; junction bases outside the gene matches: 10. Written as DNA, the CDR3 is TGTGCCAGTAGTATAGACCTTGCCGGGACAGCTCCCTACGAGCAGTACTTC. This translates into CASSIDLAGTAPYEQYF.

This sequence joins TRBV5-1 and TRBJ2-1; the D is unclear. CDR1 and CDR2 from the germline V gene are SGHRS and YFSETQ. This CDR3 has 15 amino acids. Trimming took 5 bases from V and 0 from J, leaving 12 bases between them. This chain's CDR3 is CASRMESTSYNEQFF. The CDR3 bases are TGCGCCAGCAGAATGGAGTCAACCTCCTACAATGAGCAGTTCTTC.

J is TRBJ2-1 and V is TRBV16; D call uncertain. The CDR3 contains 11 residues. Germline CDR1 and CDR2: KGHSY and FQNENV. The V gene lost 4 bases and the J gene lost 8 bases, with 6 bases spanning the gap. CDR3 protein: CASSPLDEQFF. Written as DNA, the CDR3 is TGTGCCAGCAGCCCCCTCGATGAGCAGTTCTTC. The full variable domain, its missing parts supplied by reference TRBV16 and TRBJ2-1, is GEEVAQTPKHLVRGEGQKAKLYCAPIKGHSYVFWYQQVLKNEFKFLISFQNENVFDETGMPKERFSAKCLPNSPCSLEIQATKLEDSAVYFCASSPLDEQFFGPGTRLTVL.

The table lists this clone with a count of one. The chain couples TRBV28 to TRBJ1-2; TRBD1 agrees at 11 bases. CDR3 length equals 14 residues. V shed 6 bases and J 2 bases; nucleotides not matched to a gene: 2. From germline, CDR1 is MDHEN and CDR2 SYDVKM. CDR3 coding DNA: TGTGCCAGCAGCCGGGACAGGGGGAACTATGGCTACACCTTC. Encoded protein: CASSRDRGNYGYTF.

The rearrangement joins TRBV9 to TRBJ2-1; maybe TRBD2 (5 bases). Germline V gene sequence: CDR1 SGDLS, CDR2 YYNGEE. The CDR3 is made up of 15 amino acids. Trimming pared 0 bases from V and 6 bases from J, leaving 13 bases between. CDR3 sequence (DNA): TGTGCCAGCAGCGTAGGGAGCGGCCTCAGCAATGAGCAGTTCTTC. Its protein product is CASSVGSGLSNEQFF.

This chain links TRBV6-6 with TRBJ2-3; possibly TRBD2 for D (5 bases). CDR3 length equals 14 residues. Germline V gene sequence: CDR1 MNHNY, CDR2 SVGAGI (reference sequence). V was pared by 2 bases and J by 0 bases, with 6 bases between. The CDR3 nucleotides read TGTGCCAGCAGTTACCCGGGAAGCACAGATACGCAGTATTTT. Amino acid sequence: CASSYPGSTDTQYF.

The chain is built from TRBV4-2 and TRBJ2-3; TRBD2 aligns across 11 bases. Germline V gives CDR1 LGHNA, CDR2 YNFKEQ. This CDR3 comprises 16 residues. V lost 4 bases to trimming and J lost 4 bases; unmatched junction nucleotides: 7. The CDR3 DNA reads TGTGCCAGCAGCCCACTAGCGGGAGTGTCTGCAGATACGCAGTATTTT. It specifies CASSPLAGVSADTQYF.

The genes are TRBV24-1 and TRBJ2-1; TRBD1 matches 10 bases. The V segment lost 5 bases and the J segment 8 bases; nucleotides outside the gene matches: 11. The CDR3 has 16 amino acids. The germline gives CDR1 KGHDR, CDR2 SFDVKD. The CDR3 DNA sequence: TGTGCCACCAGTGGAACCGACAGGGGGCCTCGGTATGAGCAGTTCTTC. It specifies CATSGTDRGPRYEQFF.

A few counts support this clone. The DNA of the CDR3 is TGTGCCAGTAAACGGGGAACAGATACGCAGTATTTT. It yields the protein CASKRGTDTQYF. The V gene is TRBV19, the J gene TRBJ2-3, with D tentatively TRBD2 (5 bases). Germline CDR1 reads LNHDA; CDR2 reads SQIVND (reference sequence). The CDR3 totals 12 residues. With 7 bases removed from V and 3 bases from J, the gap between germline ends came to 8 bases.

This chain links TRBV7-8 with TRBJ2-3; TRBD2 agrees at 8 bases. The CDR3 covers 18 residues. J was trimmed by 0 bases and V by 2 bases; bases with no gene match: 10. Germline assignment: CDR1 SGHVS and CDR2 FQNEAQ. CDR3 residues: CASSLFLLAEGSTDTQYF. The CDR3 DNA sequence: TGTGCCAGCAGCTTATTCCTACTAGCGGAGGGTAGCACAGATACGCAGTATTTT.

The chain recombines TRBV28 with TRBJ2-3, with 9 positions matching TRBD1. The CDR3 is 15 amino acids. The V gene end was trimmed by 8 bases and the J gene end by 1 base; junction bases not matched to a gene: 7. CDR1 is MDHEN, CDR2 SYDVKM, per germline. CDR3 nucleotides: TGTGCCAGCGGGGAAAGGGACAGGGGCACAGATACGCAGTATTTT. Protein: CASGERDRGTDTQYF.

The V gene is TRBV21-1, the J gene TRBJ2-7; the table assigns TRBD2, which was not confirmed against the DNA. TRBV21-1 constitutes a pseudogene. This CDR3 is 15 amino acids long. CDR3 nucleotides: TGTGCCAGCAGCACCGGTTGGACTAGTAACTACGAGCAGTACTTC. It yields the protein CASSTGWTSNYEQYF.

As DNA, the CDR3 is TGTGCCAGCAGCCAAGATCCCACAGGGGGGGCCTACAATGAGCAGTTCTTC. This sequence encodes CASSQDPTGGAYNEQFF. The chain is built from TRBV3-1 (or the pseudogene TRBV3-2) and TRBJ2-1; maybe TRBD1 (8 bases). Germline assignment: CDR1 LGHDT and CDR2 YNNKEL (reference sequence). The CDR3 totals 17 residues. Between the trimmed V and J ends, which lost 0 bases and 2 bases, there was a span of 14 bases.

The chain uses TRBV6-5 and TRBJ2-7; tentatively, D is TRBD1 (6 bases). The CDR3 extends over 15 amino acids. V lost 8 bases and J 0 bases, leaving 17 bases between the germline ends. Germline lookup yields CDR1 MNHEY and CDR2 SVGAGI. CDR3 nucleotide sequence: TGTGCCAGCCGCCCCAACCGGGACACCTCCTACGAGCAGTACTTC. Its protein product is CASRPNRDTSYEQYF.

V gene TRBV18 combines with J gene TRBJ2-5; tentatively, D is TRBD1 (6 bases). The CDR3 consists of 15 residues. V shed 3 bases and J shed 5 bases, with 16 bases lying between them. Germline values: CDR1 KGHSH, CDR2 LQKENI. The CDR3 bases are TGTGCCAGCTCACCCGGTTCAGGGGCCGGGGAGACCCAGTACTTC. Amino acid sequence: CASSPGSGAGETQYF.

J is TRBJ2-7 and V is TRBV19; 13 nucleotides match TRBD2. Trimming cost V 5 bases and J 2 bases; bases outside gene matches: 9. There are 17 residues in the CDR3. CDR1 and CDR2 from the germline V gene are LNHDA and SQIVND (reference sequence). CDR3 sequence reads: CASSRGLAGAVTYEQYF. The CDR3 DNA reads TGTGCCAGTAGTCGCGGACTAGCGGGAGCCGTAACCTACGAGCAGTACTTC. Full variable domain (outside the CDR3, taken from reference TRBV19 and TRBJ2-7): DGGITQSPKYLFRKEGQNVTLSCEQNLNHDAMYWYRQDPGQGLRLIYYSQIVNDFQKGDIAEGYSVSREKKESFPLTVTSAQKNPTAFYLCASSRGLAGAVTYEQYFGPGTRLTVT.

The rearrangement links TRBV7-8 to TRBJ2-3; 8 bases match TRBD1. The CDR3 contains 16 residues. V was clipped by 1 base and J by 0 bases; unmatched bases: 3. CDR1 SGHVS and CDR2 FQNEAQ come from the germline V gene. The CDR3 is CASSLVTGASTDTQYF. The CDR3 DNA sequence: TGTGCCAGCAGCTTAGTGACAGGGGCCAGCACAGATACGCAGTATTTT.

This rearrangement joins TRBV5-4 to TRBJ1-1, with D perhaps TRBD1 (5 bases). This CDR3 region has 13 residues. Deletions cut 0 bases from V and 10 bases from J, with 13 bases between. Germline CDR1 is SGHNT and CDR2 is YYREEE (reference sequence). DNA of the CDR3: TGTGCCAGCAGCTTGGGCAGGGATGGGCGAGCTTTCTTT. Residues: CASSLGRDGRAFF.

This chain joins TRBV9 and TRBJ1-1; no clear D gene. Trimming removed 0 bases at V and 5 bases at J, with 20 bases between. The CDR3 spans 17 residues. CDR1 is SGDLS, CDR2 YYNGEE, per germline. CDR3 in amino acids: CASSVDEGYGIRTEAFF. CDR3 coding DNA: TGTGCCAGCAGCGTAGATGAAGGGTACGGGATCCGGACTGAAGCTTTCTTT.

The rearrangement joins TRBV6-1 to TRBJ1-5, with D possibly TRBD1 on 6 matching bases. The CDR3 covers 16 residues. The V and J ends lost 2 bases and 5 bases respectively, with 16 bases between them. Germline CDR1 MNHNS, CDR2 SASEGT. The CDR3 DNA is TGTGCCAGCAGTGAAAAAGGCAGGGGAGAACATCAGCCCCAGCATTTT. This gives the protein CASSEKGRGEHQPQHF.